These 9 T cell receptor beta chains share one sample of origin, sequenced in a study of T cells in localized non-small cell lung cancer (TCRdb year 2020). Library preparation used the immunoSEQ multiplex PCR assay. Not all clones reach the TCRdb copy of this immuneACCESS table, which keeps in-frame sequences only. Checked studies attribute under half of the gap to unresolved V genes and leave the rest unexplained. In all, the sample holds over a thousand clones, and around 25% of those were seen once. The ten largest clones take up about 21% of the sample. Sequenced here: lung tumor tissue, sampled before any cancer treatment. These receptors all come from a female donor older than 55 with stage II lung adenocarcinoma.

By share of the sample, this clone is medium-sized. This chain uses TRBV6-8 with TRBJ2-7; tentative D call: TRBD2 (6 bases). V was clipped by 0 bases and J by 0 bases, with 12 bases between them. Germline V gene data show CDR1 as MNHGY and CDR2 as SAAAGT. The CDR3 contains 16 residues. The DNA for the CDR3 is TGTGCCAGCAGTTACTCGGGTAGCGGCATCTCCTACGAGCAGTACTTC. Protein: CASSYSGSGISYEQYF.

By sample share, this clone is large. The chain links TRBV4-1 to TRBJ2-5, with TRBD2 identical over 8 bases. In germline, CDR1 is MGHRA, CDR2 YSYEKL. Trimming removed 0 bases from V and 7 bases from J; junction bases left unmatched: 13. This CDR3 contains 17 residues. The CDR3 spells CASSQDFSGDPRGTQYF. The CDR3 DNA sequence: TGCGCCAGCAGCCAAGATTTTAGCGGGGACCCAAGAGGGACCCAGTACTTC.

This clone qualifies as hyperexpanded. The CDR3 DNA reads as TGTGCCAGCAGACCCACTAGCACAGATACGCAGTATTTT. Translated: CASRPTSTDTQYF. V is TRBV6-8 and J is TRBJ2-3; D gene ambiguous. This CDR3 spans 13 amino acids. CDR1 MNHGY and CDR2 SAAAGT come from the germline V gene. V lost 6 bases, J lost 0 bases, and 7 bases lay in between.

The chain links TRBV6-8 to TRBJ1-6; D gene unclear. Trimming shortened V by 5 bases and J by 2 bases, and 7 bases separated the two germline ends. This CDR3 is 14 amino acids long. Germline CDR1 and CDR2: MNHGY and SAAAGT. CDR3 in DNA: TGTGCCAGCAGTGTGAAAGCCTATAATTCACCCCTCCACTTT. Its protein product is CASSVKAYNSPLHF.

This clone has only a few counts. This chain links TRBV5-1 with TRBJ1-1, with a tentative D call TRBD1 (5 bases). The CDR3 has 15 amino acids. Germline values: CDR1 SGHRS, CDR2 YFSETQ. Trimming took 3 bases from V and 2 from J, leaving 14 bases between them. CDR3 DNA: TGCGCCAGCAGCTGGGGGACTTATACCAACACTGAAGCTTTCTTT. This gives the protein CASSWGTYTNTEAFF.

This clone was counted only a few times. The chain recombines TRBV6-8 with TRBJ1-2; 8 bases match TRBD1. This CDR3 has 14 amino acids. V dropped 5 bases and J dropped 5; count of bases not matched to a gene: 7. Germline lookup yields CDR1 MNHGY and CDR2 SAAAGT. CDR3 sequence reads: CASSLQQGGYGYTF. The CDR3 region has the DNA TGTGCCAGCAGTCTCCAACAGGGGGGTTATGGCTACACCTTC.

The rearrangement joins TRBV30 to TRBJ1-1; 7 bases fit TRBD1. Per germline, CDR1 GTSNPN and CDR2 SVGIG (reference sequence). V lost 0 bases to trimming and J lost 1 base; unmatched junction nucleotides: 2. This CDR3 has 14 amino acids. CDR3 sequence (DNA): TGTGCCTGGAGTGTTAAGGGGGCGAACACTGAAGCTTTCTTT. Its translation: CAWSVKGANTEAFF.

The chain has TRBV6-8 and TRBJ2-7, with D unresolved. CDR3 length: 14 amino acids. V was trimmed by 2 bases and J by 0 bases, leaving 8 bases between them. Germline lookup yields CDR1 MNHGY and CDR2 SAAAGT. The CDR3 nucleotides read TGTGCCAGCAGTTACGGTGGGGTCTCCTACGAGCAGTACTTC. Encoded protein: CASSYGGVSYEQYF.

The chain employs TRBV29-1 and TRBJ1-2; a possible D gene is TRBD1 (5 bases). CDR3 length equals 13 residues. V lost 4 bases to trimming and J lost 5 bases, with 14 bases between them. Germline V CDR1 and CDR2: SQVTM, ANQGSEA. The CDR3 region is CSVVDRQIYGYTF. The DNA for the CDR3 is TGCAGCGTTGTTGACAGACAAATTTATGGCTACACCTTC.